Listed below are T cell receptor beta chains from one sample, sequenced in a study of PD-1 blockade in classical Hodgkin lymphoma. Some clones are missing from TCRdb's copy, which holds only in-frame ones; the method was immunoSEQ multiplex PCR. The sample lists roughly 100,000 clones, approximately 94% occurring once. The source was peripheral blood mononuclear cells (PBMCs), collected before the fourth cycle of nivolumab. These receptors came from a human donor with classical Hodgkin lymphoma. CDR3s include the opening cysteine and the closing phenylalanine or tryptophan. Fields, in order: J gene, clone size, V gene, D gene, CDR3 protein, CDR3 DNA. The D gene is left open where the match is weak. Some rows have no size entry. The others give once, few or many, or a class for an expanded clone.

TRBJ2-6,NA,TRBV18,NA,CASSSFSGANVLTF,TGTGCCAGCTCATCGTTCTCTGGGGCCAACGTCCTGACTTTC
TRBJ2-3,NA,TRBV19,TRBD2,CASSIETSGATSTDTQYF,TGTGCCAGTAGTATAGAGACTAGCGGGGCTACTAGCACAGATACGCAGTATTTT
TRBJ1-2,NA,TRBV4-1,TRBD1,CASSQESMDRSFNYGYTF,TGCGCCAGCAGCCAAGAATCAATGGACAGGAGCTTTAACTATGGCTACACCTTC
TRBJ2-7,once,TRBV6-5,NA,CASSYTAGPYEQYF,TGTGCCAGCAGTTACACGGCGGGTCCCTACGAGCAGTACTTC
TRBJ2-7,NA,TRBV5-1,NA,CASSLSPASYEQYF,TGCGCCAGCAGCTTGAGTCCGGCCTCCTACGAGCAGTACTTC
TRBJ2-7,NA,TRBV7-9,NA,CASSLAVNSPYEQYF,TGTGCCAGCAGCTTAGCGGTAAACAGCCCCTACGAGCAGTACTTC
TRBJ2-5,NA,TRBV18,TRBD1,CASSPLRDRRETQYF,TGTGCCAGCTCACCACTCCGGGACAGACGGGAGACCCAGTACTTC
TRBJ1-1,NA,TRBV9,NA,CASEEREAFF,TGTGCCAGCGAGGAGAGGGAAGCTTTCTTT
TRBJ1-3,NA,TRBV30,NA,CAWTGAGNTIYF,TGTGCCTGGACGGGGGCAGGAAACACCATATATTTT
TRBJ1-2,NA,TRBV7-3,TRBD1,CASSSSRGNGYTF,TGTGCCAGCAGCTCGAGCAGGGGGAACGGCTACACCTTC
TRBJ1-3,NA,TRBV10-3,NA,CAINERFGNTIYF,TGTGCCATCAACGAGAGATTTGGAAACACCATATATTTT
TRBJ2-7,NA,TRBV4-1,TRBD1,CASSQDPRQGYEQYF,TGCGCCAGCAGCCAAGATCCCAGACAGGGTTACGAGCAGTACTTC
TRBJ2-3,NA,TRBV18,NA,CASSPYGGTQYF,TGTGCCAGCTCACCGTACGGAGGGACGCAGTATTTT
TRBJ1-4,NA,TRBV6-5,NA,CASSSSGRVEKLFF,TGTGCCAGCAGTTCCTCAGGGAGGGTGGAAAAACTGTTTTTT
TRBJ2-7,NA,TRBV11-2,TRBD1,CASSLADRENYEQYF,TGTGCCAGCAGCCTCGCGGACAGGGAGAACTACGAGCAGTACTTC
TRBJ1-4,NA,TRBV7-9,NA,CASSFPGLSEKLFF,TGTGCCAGCAGCTTTCCGGGATTGTCCGAAAAACTGTTTTTT
TRBJ2-1,NA,TRBV6-5,NA,CASRTNMGLYNEQFF,TGTGCCAGCAGAACAAATATGGGACTTTACAATGAGCAGTTCTTC
TRBJ1-1,NA,TRBV30,NA,CAWGGDVEAFF,TGTGCCTGGGGCGGGGACGTTGAAGCTTTCTTT
TRBJ1-4,NA,TRBV30,NA,CAWDGATNEKLFF,TGTGCCTGGGACGGCGCAACTAATGAAAAACTGTTTTTT
TRBJ2-1,NA,TRBV30,NA,CAWSKYSNEQFF,TGTGCCTGGAGTAAGTATAGCAATGAGCAGTTCTTC
TRBJ1-2,NA,TRBV7-8,NA,CASSLKEVGVYGYTF,TGTGCCAGCAGCTTGAAGGAGGTGGGGGTCTATGGCTACACCTTC
TRBJ1-5,NA,TRBV7-8,TRBD1,CASSSQGISNQPQHF,TGTGCCAGCAGCTCACAGGGGATTAGCAATCAGCCCCAGCATTTT
TRBJ1-1,NA,TRBV4-1,TRBD1,CASSQAGQRIRTEAFF,TGCGCCAGCAGCCAAGCGGGACAGAGGATTCGGACTGAAGCTTTCTTT
TRBJ2-3,NA,TRBV14,NA,CASSHHKGLSPGTDTQYF,TGTGCCAGCAGCCATCATAAGGGACTTTCCCCTGGCACAGATACGCAGTATTTT
TRBJ2-3,once,TRBV6-5,TRBD1,CASRPTGPATDTQYF,TGTGCCAGCAGACCGACAGGGCCCGCCACAGATACGCAGTATTTT
TRBJ1-3,NA,TRBV11-2,NA,CASSSQRSGNTIYF,TGTGCCAGCAGCTCACAGCGGTCCGGAAACACCATATATTTT
TRBJ2-7,NA,TRBV11-2,NA,CASSSRVGVGYEQYF,TGTGCCAGCAGCTCCCGGGTAGGGGTGGGCTACGAGCAGTACTTC
TRBJ2-7,NA,TRBV14,TRBD1,CASSQGGTGRRLGYEQYF,TGTGCCAGCAGCCAAGGTGGGACAGGGCGTCGGTTGGGCTACGAGCAGTACTTC
TRBJ1-2,NA,TRBV5-4,TRBD1,CASSLAWTGGGGYTF,TGTGCCAGCAGCTTGGCTTGGACAGGGGGCGGTGGCTACACCTTC
TRBJ1-1,NA,TRBV4-1,TRBD1,CASSRKRTGNTEAFF,TGCGCCAGCAGCCGCAAACGGACAGGGAACACTGAAGCTTTCTTT
TRBJ2-2,NA,TRBV29-1,NA,CSVGDTGELFF,TGCAGCGTTGGCGACACCGGGGAGCTGTTTTTT